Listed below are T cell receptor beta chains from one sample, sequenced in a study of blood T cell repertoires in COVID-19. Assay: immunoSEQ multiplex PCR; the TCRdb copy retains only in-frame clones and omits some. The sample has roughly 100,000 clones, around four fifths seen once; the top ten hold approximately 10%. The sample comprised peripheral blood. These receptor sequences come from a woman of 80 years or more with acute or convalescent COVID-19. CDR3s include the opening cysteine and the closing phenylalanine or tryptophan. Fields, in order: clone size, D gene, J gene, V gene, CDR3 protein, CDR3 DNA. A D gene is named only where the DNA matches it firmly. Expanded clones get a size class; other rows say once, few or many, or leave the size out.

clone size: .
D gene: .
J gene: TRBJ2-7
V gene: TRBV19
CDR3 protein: CASSIASLGSGYEQYF
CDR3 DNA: TGTGCCAGTAGTATAGCCTCCCTGGGCAGCGGCTACGAGCAGTACTTC

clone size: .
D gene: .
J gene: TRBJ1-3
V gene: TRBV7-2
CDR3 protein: CASSFGLRGNTIYF
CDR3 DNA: TGTGCCAGCAGCTTCGGTCTGCGTGGAAACACCATATATTTT

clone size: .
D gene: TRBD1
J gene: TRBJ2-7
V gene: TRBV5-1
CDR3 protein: CASSPGQVGAYEQYF
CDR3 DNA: TGCGCCAGCAGCCCGGGACAGGTCGGCGCCTACGAGCAGTACTTC

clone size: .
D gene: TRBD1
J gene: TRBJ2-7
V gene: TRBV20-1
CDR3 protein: CSAETGDEQYF
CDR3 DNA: TGCAGTGCCGAGACAGGGGACGAGCAGTACTTC

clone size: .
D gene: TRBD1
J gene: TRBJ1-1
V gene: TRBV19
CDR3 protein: CASRTGGGNTEAFF
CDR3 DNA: TGTGCCAGTAGAACAGGGGGAGGGAACACTGAAGCTTTCTTT

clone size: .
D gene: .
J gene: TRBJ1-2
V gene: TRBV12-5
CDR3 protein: CASGFDSSIWKYGYTF
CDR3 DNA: TGTGCTAGTGGTTTTGACAGTAGTATTTGGAAGTATGGCTACACCTTC

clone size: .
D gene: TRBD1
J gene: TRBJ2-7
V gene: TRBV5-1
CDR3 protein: CASSFGRGMSNEQYF
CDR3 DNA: TGCGCCAGCAGCTTCGGCAGGGGGATGAGTAACGAGCAGTACTTC

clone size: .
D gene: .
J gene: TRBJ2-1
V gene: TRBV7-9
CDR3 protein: CASGGAGRNEQFF
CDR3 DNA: TGTGCCAGCGGCGGAGCGGGTCGCAATGAGCAGTTCTTC

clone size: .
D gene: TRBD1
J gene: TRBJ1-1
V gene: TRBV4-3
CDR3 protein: CASSQEAGQGTEAFF
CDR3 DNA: TGCGCCAGCAGCCAAGAAGCGGGACAGGGCACTGAAGCTTTCTTT

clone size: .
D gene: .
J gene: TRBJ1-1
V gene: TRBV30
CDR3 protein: CAWSTVGFGTEAFF
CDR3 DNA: TGTGCCTGGAGTACAGTTGGATTTGGCACTGAAGCTTTCTTT

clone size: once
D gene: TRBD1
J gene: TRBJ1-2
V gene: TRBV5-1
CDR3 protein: CASSLGTGNYGYTF
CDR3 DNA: TGCGCCAGCAGCCTAGGGACAGGGAACTATGGCTACACCTTC

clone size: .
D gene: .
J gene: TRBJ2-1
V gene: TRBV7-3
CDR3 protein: CASSLKGTNSYNEQFF
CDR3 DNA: TGTGCCAGCAGCTTAAAAGGGACAAACTCCTACAATGAGCAGTTCTTC

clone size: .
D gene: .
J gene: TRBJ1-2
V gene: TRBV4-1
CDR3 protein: CASSQLDSGGYTF
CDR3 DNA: TGCGCCAGCAGCCAATTGGACAGTGGGGGCTACACCTTC

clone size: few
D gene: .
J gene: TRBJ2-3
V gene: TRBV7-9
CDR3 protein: CASSVVTDTQYF
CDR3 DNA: TGTGCCAGCAGCGTCGTCACAGATACGCAGTATTTT

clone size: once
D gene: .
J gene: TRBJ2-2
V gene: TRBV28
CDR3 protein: CARSWGGATGELFF
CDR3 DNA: TGTGCCCGCAGTTGGGGGGGGGCCACCGGGGAGCTGTTTTTT

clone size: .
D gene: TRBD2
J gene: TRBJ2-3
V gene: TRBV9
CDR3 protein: CASSFAGTNTDTQYF
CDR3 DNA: TGTGCCAGCAGCTTCGCCGGGACTAACACAGATACGCAGTATTTT

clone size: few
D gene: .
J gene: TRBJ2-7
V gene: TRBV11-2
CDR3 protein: CASSPQRGNYEQYF
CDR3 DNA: TGTGCCAGCAGCCCCCAAAGGGGAAACTACGAGCAGTACTTC

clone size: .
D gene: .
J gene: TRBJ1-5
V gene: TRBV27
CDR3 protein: CASGTLGLNQPQHF
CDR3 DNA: TGTGCCAGCGGAACGTTGGGCCTCAATCAGCCCCAGCATTTT

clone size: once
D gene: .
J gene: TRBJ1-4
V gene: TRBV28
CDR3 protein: CASSLGQLNEKLFF
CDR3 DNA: TGTGCCAGCAGTTTAGGGCAGTTGAATGAAAAACTGTTTTTT